Each of the 18 T cell receptor beta chains below was sequenced from the same sample in a study of T-cell reconstitution after alpha-beta-depleted transplantation in children. Unique molecular identifiers featured in how the TCRbeta library was prepared. TCRdb fed the PCR reads into MiXCR, producing one record per CDR3 protein. The repertoire holds hundreds of thousands of distinct CDR3 sequences, with roughly 15% as singletons. The sequenced sample was PBMCs, mostly from graft donor cells, obtained 360 days after TCRalphabeta/CD19-depleted stem cell transplant. These receptors were taken from a male patient between 10 and 17 years old who had a stem cell transplant for acute lymphoblastic leukemia, so the T cells may come from the graft donor.

This clonotype was observed a handful of times. The chain uses TRBV27 and TRBJ1-6; possibly TRBD1 for D (5 bases). The CDR3 contains 13 residues. The V end lost 2 bases, the J end lost 13 bases, and 12 bases lay between the germline ends. The germline V gene encodes CDR1 MNHEY and CDR2 SMNVEV (reference sequence). The CDR3 loop is CASSLKLGVPLHF. CDR3 bases: TGTGCCAGCAGTTTAAAGCTGGGGGTGCCCCTCCACTTT.

This clonotype has more than one count but fewer than ten. V is TRBV14 and J is TRBJ2-7, with D perhaps TRBD1 or TRBD2 (5 bases each). Trimming took 3 bases from V and 4 from J, leaving 13 bases between them. CDR1 and CDR2 (germline): SGHDN, FVKESK. The length of the CDR3 is 14 residues. DNA of the CDR3: TGTGCCAGCAGCCATCTCTTCGGGGCGTACGAGCAGTACTTC. It codes for CASSHLFGAYEQYF.

This clonotype was picked up many times. The CDR3 DNA reads as TGCAGTGGAGCGTACACTGAAGCTTTCTTT. This codes for CSGAYTEAFF. The chain combines TRBV20-1 with TRBJ1-1; D unresolved. Between the trimmed V and J ends, which lost 7 bases and 3 bases, there was a span of 6 bases. Germline V gives CDR1 DFQATT, CDR2 SNEGSKA (reference sequence). CDR3 length: 10 amino acids.

This chain connects TRBV12-3 or TRBV12-4 to TRBJ2-3; no clear D gene. The V end was cut by 3 bases, the J end by 4 bases, with 11 bases between. The CDR3 spans 14 residues. The chain's CDR3 is CASSLTKASDTQYF. As DNA, the CDR3 is TGTGCCAGCAGTTTGACGAAGGCATCAGATACGCAGTATTTT.

This clonotype was detected only a few times. J is TRBJ2-7 and V is TRBV4-1; a weak D match, TRBD2 (5 bases). This CDR3 region has 12 residues. CDR1 is MGHRA, CDR2 YSYEKL, per germline. Trimming took off 1 base at V and 11 bases at J, with 12 bases between the two ends. The CDR3 DNA reads as TGCGCCAGCAGCCAAGTTTCGGGAAATAAGTACTTC. Its translation: CASSQVSGNKYF.

V is TRBV7-3 and J is TRBJ2-7; D uncertain. Germline V gives CDR1 SGHTA, CDR2 FQGTGA. The length of the CDR3 is 12 residues. With 3 bases removed from V and 6 bases from J, the gap between germline ends came to 9 bases. The CDR3 DNA is TGTGCCAGCAGCTTTTACGGAAGCGAGCAGTACTTC. Amino acid sequence: CASSFYGSEQYF.

This clonotype was counted between two and nine times. This chain connects TRBV7-8 to TRBJ2-7; TRBD1 matches 7 bases. This CDR3 has 12 residues. CDR1 and CDR2 from the germline V gene are SGHVS and FQNEAQ. Losses at the gene ends were 5 bases for V and 6 bases for J; bases not matched to a gene: 4. The CDR3 sequence: CASSTRTGEQYF. The CDR3 nucleotides read TGTGCCAGCAGCACTAGGACAGGCGAGCAGTACTTC.

The sample holds many counts of this clonotype. The DNA for the CDR3 is TGCGCCAGCAGCTTCGACACCTACGAGCAGTACTTC. Translating gives CASSFDTYEQYF. V and J are TRBV5-1 and TRBJ2-7, with D unclear. This CDR3 spans 12 amino acids. The ends were cut back, 2 bases at V and 2 bases at J, with 5 bases in the middle. CDR1 and CDR2 from the germline V gene are SGHRS and YFSETQ.

This clonotype has just one count. This rearrangement joins TRBV4-1 to TRBJ1-5, with no clear D. The CDR3 is made up of 15 amino acids. The V end was cut by 4 bases, the J end by 7 bases, with 17 bases between. The germline V gene has CDR1 MGHRA and CDR2 YSYEKL. The CDR3 here is CASSLIRGGRQPQHF. The CDR3 nucleotides read TGCGCCAGCAGCCTAATTCGTGGTGGTCGCCAGCCCCAGCATTTT.

The chain recombines TRBV12-3 or TRBV12-4 with TRBJ2-7; D is unresolved. CDR3 length equals 15 residues. V was shortened by 1 base and J by 2 bases, with 12 bases between the two germline ends. DNA of the CDR3: TGTGCCAGCAGTTTAGGCGGTGGAATAGCCTACGAGCAGTACTTC. Protein sequence: CASSLGGGIAYEQYF.

The chain is built from TRBV5-1 and TRBJ2-7, with 13 nucleotides matching TRBD2. The ends lost 0 bases at V and 6 bases at J; junction bases unmatched: 6. The germline gives CDR1 SGHRS, CDR2 YFSETQ. The CDR3 totals 16 residues. The CDR3 reads CASSLATSGRAGEQYF. DNA for the CDR3: TGCGCCAGCAGCTTGGCTACTAGCGGGAGGGCCGGCGAGCAGTACTTC.

This clonotype was found a few times. The chain employs TRBV18 and TRBJ2-5; D is ambiguous. Trimming took off 1 base at V and 3 bases at J, with 9 bases between the two ends. Germline assignment: CDR1 KGHSH and CDR2 LQKENI. This CDR3 spans 14 amino acids. Written as DNA, the CDR3 is TGTGCCAGCTCACCACTGGCTTTCGAAGAGACCCAGTACTTC. Protein product: CASSPLAFEETQYF.

This clonotype is a singleton in its sample. The V call is TRBV27, the J call TRBJ2-1; D is perhaps TRBD1 (6 bases). With 2 bases removed from V and 8 bases from J, the gap between germline ends came to 7 bases. Germline CDR1 and CDR2: MNHEY and SMNVEV (reference sequence). The CDR3 totals 12 residues. The CDR3 sequence is CASSLRQDEQFF. In nucleotides, the CDR3 is TGTGCCAGCAGTTTAAGACAGGATGAGCAGTTCTTC.

Only a few counts were recorded for this clonotype. The chain joins TRBV29-1 to TRBJ2-7; 8 bases align to TRBD1. J lost 6 bases, V lost 4 bases, and 11 bases had no gene match. Germline V gives CDR1 SQVTM, CDR2 ANQGSEA. The CDR3 loop spans 14 amino acids. CDR3 sequence (DNA): TGCAGCGTTGCGTTAAGGACAGGGCCCGGCGAGCAGTACTTC. Translating it yields CSVALRTGPGEQYF.

This clonotype has only a few counts. The V call is TRBV18, the J call TRBJ2-6; TRBD1 matches at 10 bases. Germline CDR1 reads KGHSH; CDR2 reads LQKENI. The ends lost 1 base at V and 2 bases at J; junction bases unmatched: 2. There are 17 residues in the CDR3. CDR3 sequence (DNA): TGTGCCAGCTCACCACGGACAGGGGGGCCTGGGGCCAACGTCCTGACTTTC. It codes for CASSPRTGGPGANVLTF.

This clonotype was seen a few times. The chain combines TRBV14 with TRBJ1-4; 7 bases are a match to TRBD1. Germline values: CDR1 SGHDN, CDR2 FVKESK. The CDR3 is 15 amino acids. Trimming cost V 1 base and J 11 bases; bases outside gene matches: 10. CDR3 loop: CASSQVGTAGGKLFF. CDR3 DNA sequence: TGTGCCAGCAGCCAAGTTGGGACAGCAGGAGGGAAACTGTTTTTT.

A few counts support this clonotype. J is TRBJ1-6 and V is TRBV9, with a possible D match to TRBD1 (6 bases). In germline, CDR1 is SGDLS, CDR2 YYNGEE. V was trimmed by 0 bases and J by 7 bases, leaving 8 bases between them. The CDR3 runs to 14 residues. The CDR3 reads CASSVEGGNSPLHF. The CDR3 region has the DNA TGTGCCAGCAGCGTAGAAGGGGGAAATTCACCCCTCCACTTT.

V is TRBV4-2 and J is TRBJ2-1, with TRBD2 as a possible D gene (5 bases). The CDR3 sequence is 18 residues long. Germline V CDR1 and CDR2: LGHNA, YNFKEQ. V was cut by 3 bases and J by 0 bases, with 18 bases left in between. CDR3 residues: CASSQKPSGLSSYNEQFF. CDR3 DNA sequence: TGTGCCAGCAGCCAGAAACCGTCCGGACTTTCCTCCTACAATGAGCAGTTCTTC.